This T cell receptor beta chain is drawn from a study of blood T cells in healthy people across ages. The authors ran a second PCR of 7 to 11 cycles using a sample-barcoded 5' primer and a J-beta primer mix. Each cDNA molecule was tagged by a template-switch adaptor with 12 random nucleotides. Each CDR3 protein gets one entry after TCRdb re-called the 5' RACE reads with MiXCR. The sample consists of about 670,000 distinct CDR3 sequences, less than 45% of them appearing once. V trimming: 3 bases; J trimming: 6 bases; junction bases outside the gene matches: 6. CDR3 size: 14 residues. Germline V gene sequence: CDR1 SGHRS, CDR2 YFSETQ. The donors, all healthy, were Caucasians living in Russia, aged about 6 to 100.

This sequence joins TRBV5-1 and TRBJ2-1; TRBD2 matches 7 bases. The sample consisted of blood. The receptor was isolated from a man older than 75 in good health. CDR3 bases: TGCGCCAGCAGCTGGGGTTTAGCGGGCAATGAGCAGTTCTTC. Translated, it gives CASSWGLAGNEQFF.